The 22 T cell receptor beta chains below all came from one sample that was sequenced in a study of blood T cell repertoires in COVID-19. The protocol was immunoSEQ multiplex PCR, while the TCRdb copy is restricted to in-frame clones and leaves out a portion. This table has about 68,000 clones, roughly nine tenths appearing once. The sequenced sample consisted of peripheral blood. These TCRs come from a man in his fifties or sixties with acute or convalescent COVID-19.

This clone was recorded once. The V and J genes are TRBV24-1 and TRBJ1-2; D unclear. The CDR3 extends over 14 amino acids. V shed 9 bases and J shed 2 bases, with 15 bases lying between them. Germline assignment: CDR1 KGHDR and CDR2 SFDVKD. DNA for the CDR3: TGTGCCACCGAAGATTCGGGGAGAAACTATGGCTACACCTTC. This sequence encodes CATEDSGRNYGYTF.

The genes are TRBV28 and TRBJ1-1; tentatively, D is TRBD1 (5 bases). This CDR3 contains 12 residues. Trimming left V 5 bases short and J 6 bases short, with 10 bases between. Germline V lookup: CDR1 MDHEN, CDR2 SYDVKM. CDR3 sequence reads: CASSLLTAEAFF. The CDR3 DNA reads TGTGCCAGCAGTCTTCTGACAGCTGAAGCTTTCTTT.

This chain connects TRBV7-2 to TRBJ2-7, with a possible D match to TRBD2 (6 bases). The V end was cut by 3 bases, the J end by 1 base, with 16 bases between. This CDR3 spans 16 amino acids. Germline lookup yields CDR1 SGHTA and CDR2 FQGNSA. The CDR3 loop reads CASSLGLAALSYEQYF. CDR3 DNA: TGTGCCAGCAGCTTGGGATTAGCGGCCCTTTCCTACGAGCAGTACTTC.

CDR3 nucleotides: TGTGCCAGCAGTTACTTCCTAGCGGGACTCAACACCGGGGAGCTGTTTTTT. Translating gives CASSYFLAGLNTGELFF. The chain uses TRBV6-2 or TRBV6-3 and TRBJ2-2, with 9 bases fitting TRBD2. The CDR3 totals 17 residues. V shed 1 base and J 2 bases; nucleotides not matched to a gene: 5. CDR1 is MNHEY and CDR2 is SVGEGT in the germline V gene.

This clone was detected only once. The rearrangement joins TRBV24-1 to TRBJ2-5; 8 positions agree with TRBD1. Germline V gives CDR1 KGHDR, CDR2 SFDVKD. This CDR3 is built from 17 residues. V gave up 1 base and J gave up 5 bases; unmatched junction bases: 11. The CDR3 spells CATSDFRGQGGAETQYF. Here the CDR3 DNA reads TGTGCCACCAGTGATTTCCGAGGACAGGGCGGAGCGGAGACCCAGTACTTC.

The rearrangement joins TRBV28 to TRBJ2-1; 8 nucleotides align to TRBD1. After removal of 5 bases from V and 4 bases from J, the junction contained 16 bases not matched to a gene. This CDR3 contains 18 residues. Germline CDR1 reads MDHEN; CDR2 reads SYDVKM. CDR3 sequence reads: CASSVEAGGITLYNEQFF. For the CDR3, the DNA is TGTGCCAGCAGTGTTGAGGCAGGGGGCATTACCTTATACAATGAGCAGTTCTTC.

The chain has TRBV7-9 and TRBJ2-3; D unclear. Trimming took off 8 bases at V and 4 bases at J, with 7 bases between the two ends. CDR1 SEHNR and CDR2 FQNEAQ come from the germline V gene (reference sequence). The CDR3 loop spans 11 amino acids. The CDR3 nucleotides are TGTGCCAGCGAACGGGCAGATACGCAGTATTTT. This encodes CASERADTQYF.

This clone was detected once. The rearrangement links TRBV11-2 to TRBJ2-1; D is possibly TRBD1 (8 bases). With 3 bases removed from V and 5 bases from J, the gap between germline ends came to 20 bases. The CDR3 spans 17 residues. Germline V gene data show CDR1 as SGHAT and CDR2 as FQNNGV. CDR3 loop: CASSFGWNRGGNNEQFF. Written as DNA, the CDR3 is TGTGCCAGCAGCTTCGGGTGGAACAGGGGGGGGAACAATGAGCAGTTCTTC. Full variable domain (rest looked up from reference TRBV11-2 and TRBJ2-1): EAGVAQSPRYKIIEKRQSVAFWCNPISGHATLYWYQQILGQGPKLLIQFQNNGVVDDSQLPKDRFSAERLKGVDSTLKIQPAKLEDSAVYLCASSFGWNRGGNNEQFFGPGTRLTVL.

The rearrangement joins TRBV18 to TRBJ2-3, with 10 positions matching TRBD2. Looked up from germline, CDR1 is KGHSH and CDR2 is LQKENI. CDR3 length: 18 residues. V shed 3 bases and J 4 bases; nucleotides not matched to a gene: 13. The CDR3 DNA reads as TGTGCCAGCTCACCCCCTGGGAGGCTAGCGGGAGTGGCAGATACGCAGTATTTT. This gives the protein CASSPPGRLAGVADTQYF.

The V gene is TRBV12-3 or TRBV12-4, the J gene TRBJ2-5; D is uncertain. The V gene lost 2 bases and the J gene lost 4 bases, with 8 bases spanning the gap. The CDR3 length is 13 residues. CDR3 loop: CASSLSALETQYF. The DNA for the CDR3 is TGTGCCAGCAGTTTAAGTGCGTTAGAGACCCAGTACTTC.

The CDR3 sequence: CASSVGASPSTDTQYF. DNA for the CDR3: TGTGCCAGCAGCGTAGGGGCCTCACCTAGCACAGATACGCAGTATTTT. This rearrangement joins TRBV9 to TRBJ2-3; D gene uncertain. The CDR3 covers 16 residues. Germline CDR1 is SGDLS and CDR2 is YYNGEE. V was shortened by 0 bases and J by 0 bases, with 11 bases between the two germline ends.

The genes are TRBV9 and TRBJ1-6; D not certain. Germline CDR1 reads SGDLS; CDR2 reads YYNGEE. This CDR3 contains 13 residues. Trimming cost V 8 bases and J 8 bases, with 14 bases left between them. This chain's CDR3 is CASSLGADSPLHF. In nucleotides, the CDR3 is TGTGCCAGTTCGTTAGGAGCGGATTCACCCCTCCACTTT.

The chain recombines TRBV7-2 with TRBJ1-4; 9 nucleotides line up with TRBD1. CDR1 and CDR2 (germline): SGHTA, FQGNSA. Losses at the gene ends were 5 bases for V and 8 bases for J; bases not matched to a gene: 6. The CDR3 runs to 14 residues. CDR3 in amino acids: CASSTRTGAEKLFF. The CDR3 DNA follows: TGTGCCAGCAGCACGAGGACAGGGGCCGAAAAACTGTTTTTT.

The V gene is TRBV11-3, the J gene TRBJ1-5, with TRBD1 identical over 10 bases. With 5 bases clipped from V and 5 bases from J, the junction kept 9 bases outside the gene matches. CDR1 is SGHNT, CDR2 YENEEA, per germline. The CDR3 has 16 amino acids. This CDR3 reads CASSPGGTGVDQPQHF. CDR3 sequence (DNA): TGTGCCAGCAGCCCCGGCGGGACAGGGGTCGATCAGCCCCAGCATTTT.

J is TRBJ2-5 and V is TRBV5-8, with TRBD2 matching over 9 bases. CDR1 is SGHTS and CDR2 is YDEGEE in the germline V gene. CDR3 length equals 19 residues. J was trimmed by 5 bases and V by 1 base; bases with no gene match: 18. The CDR3 here is CASSLNRLGGTSYGETQYF. The DNA of the CDR3 is TGTGCCAGCAGCTTGAACCGGTTAGGCGGGACTAGCTATGGGGAGACCCAGTACTTC.

The chain has TRBV5-4 and TRBJ2-1, with D tentatively TRBD2 (6 bases). The CDR3 runs to 14 residues. Trimming removed 0 bases from V and 6 bases from J, with 10 bases in between. Germline CDR1 and CDR2: SGHNT and YYREEE (reference sequence). CDR3 protein: CASSLEAGSNEQFF. The CDR3 DNA reads TGTGCCAGCAGCTTGGAGGCGGGGAGCAATGAGCAGTTCTTC.

This clone was observed a single time. CDR3 sequence (DNA): TGTGCCAGCAGTTTACCAGTTGGAGGGGCTTCCAACGAGCAGTACTTC. Protein product: CASSLPVGGASNEQYF. This chain connects TRBV28 to TRBJ2-7, with D perhaps matching TRBD2 (6 bases). The germline CDR1 and CDR2 sequences are MDHEN and SYDVKM. CDR3 length: 16 amino acids. V was trimmed by 2 bases and J by 5 bases, leaving 19 bases between them.

V usage is TRBV11-2 and J usage is TRBJ2-7; tentatively, D is TRBD2 (5 bases). V lost 1 base and J lost 2, with 12 bases in between. Germline CDR1 and CDR2: SGHAT and FQNNGV. The CDR3 runs to 15 residues. The CDR3 spells CASSLGADGTYEQYF. The DNA of the CDR3 is TGTGCCAGCAGCTTAGGGGCGGACGGGACCTACGAGCAGTACTTC.

The chain is built from TRBV7-3 and TRBJ2-5, with 7 bases matching TRBD2. Germline V gene lookup returns CDR1 SGHTA and CDR2 FQGTGA. CDR3 length equals 13 residues. V lost 5 bases and J lost 5; bases outside the gene matches: 5. The CDR3 bases are TGTGCCAGCAGCAAAGGACTAGTGGAGACCCAGTACTTC. Amino acid sequence: CASSKGLVETQYF.

This clone was found a few times. V and J are TRBV9 and TRBJ1-4, with a tentative D call TRBD1 (5 bases). Per the germline V gene, CDR1 is SGDLS and CDR2 is YYNGEE. The CDR3 contains 16 residues. Trimming took 5 bases from V and 8 from J, leaving 22 bases between them. The CDR3: CASSRGITAWGEKLFF. CDR3 nucleotide sequence: TGTGCCAGCAGTCGGGGGATCACAGCCTGGGGCGAAAAACTGTTTTTT.

The V and J genes are TRBV18 and TRBJ2-1, with D perhaps TRBD2 (6 bases). V lost 2 bases to trimming and J lost 6 bases, with 14 bases between them. The CDR3 spans 15 residues. CDR1 and CDR2 from the germline V gene are KGHSH and LQKENI. The CDR3 reads CASSPGLARANEQFF. CDR3 bases: TGTGCCAGCTCACCAGGGCTAGCGAGGGCCAATGAGCAGTTCTTC.

This chain connects TRBV18 to TRBJ2-2, with 13 bases fitting TRBD2. Germline V gives CDR1 KGHSH, CDR2 LQKENI. This CDR3 region has 17 residues. V lost 4 bases to trimming and J lost 5 bases; unmatched junction nucleotides: 7. The chain's CDR3 is CASSLRTSGRVTGELFF. The CDR3 DNA is TGTGCCAGCTCACTGCGGACTAGCGGGAGAGTTACCGGGGAGCTGTTTTTT. The full variable domain, rest sourced from reference TRBV18 and TRBJ2-2, is NAGVMQNPRHLVRRRGQEARLRCSPMKGHSHVYWYRQLPEEGLKFMVYLQKENIIDESGMPKERFSAEFPKEGPSILRIQQVVRGDSAAYFCASSLRTSGRVTGELFFGEGSRLTVL.